This TCR beta chain was documented in a study of Graves' ophthalmopathy and Graves' hyperthyroidism. The CDR3 contains 13 residues. CDR1 SGHVS and CDR2 FQNEAQ come from the germline V gene. J was trimmed by 2 bases and V by 5 bases; bases with no gene match: 2. Moderately to severely active ophthalmopathy under 3 months, CAS at least 3, NOSPECS at least 4. Beta-chain TCR CDR3 regions were amplified from RNA transcripts. Amplification began with first-round RT-PCR using HTBI primers, then second-round multiplex PCR was performed. Via MiXCR, TCRdb re-called the multiplex PCR reads, giving one row per CDR3 protein. The profile shows fewer than 350,000 distinct CDR3 sequences, 15% to 20% of them singletons.

This clonotype was sampled from an adult man with Graves' ophthalmopathy. The chain employs TRBV7-8 and TRBJ2-7; 8 nucleotides agree with TRBD2. Sample: peripheral blood. This CDR3 reads CASSAGGPYEQYF. Written as DNA, the CDR3 is TGTGCCAGCAGCGCGGGGGGACCCTACGAGCAGTACTTC.